These 7 T cell receptor beta chains were sequenced from one sample in a study of control samples from healthy donors and cancer patients. Repertoires were generated with immunoSEQ multiplex PCR, while TCRdb's copy carries only in-frame clones and drops some. The table lists about 170,000 clones, 91% of them singletons. The sequenced sample was blood. Receptors originate from a woman aged 30 to 39 in good health.

The genes are TRBV2 and TRBJ2-1; TRBD2 aligns across 7 bases. The CDR3 is 15 amino acids. Germline V gene sequence: CDR1 SNHLY, CDR2 FYNNEI. J gave up 6 bases and V 6 bases, and 11 bases lay outside the gene matches. CDR3 protein: CASRPWGGAGNEQFF. In DNA form, the CDR3 reads TGTGCCAGCAGACCCTGGGGGGGAGCGGGCAATGAGCAGTTCTTC.

In this sample, this clone turned up once. This rearrangement joins TRBV18 to TRBJ2-1; the D is unclear. CDR3 size: 14 residues. The V end was cut by 0 bases, the J end by 5 bases, with 8 bases between. Germline CDR1 KGHSH, CDR2 LQKENI. CDR3 sequence (DNA): TGTGCCAGCTCACCACCGCCGCAAAACAATGAGCAGTTCTTC. The encoded protein is CASSPPPQNNEQFF.

Here the CDR3 reads CASSGWDYGYTF. The CDR3 DNA follows: TGTGCCAGCAGTGGGTGGGACTATGGCTACACCTTC. The chain carries TRBV28 and TRBJ1-2; D remains unclear. CDR3 size: 12 residues. V lost 5 bases to trimming and J lost 3 bases, with 7 bases between them. The germline V gene encodes CDR1 MDHEN and CDR2 SYDVKM.

The chain employs TRBV12-3 or TRBV12-4 and TRBJ1-1; TRBD1 agrees at 10 bases. The CDR3 is 13 residues long. The J segment lost 3 bases and the V segment lost 7 bases, leaving 2 bases of the junction unmatched. Here the CDR3 reads CASKGQGDTEAFF. CDR3 bases: TGTGCCAGCAAAGGACAGGGGGACACTGAAGCTTTCTTT.

V and J are TRBV19 and TRBJ1-5, with TRBD1 matching over 10 bases. This CDR3 has 15 amino acids. The trim removed 4 bases at V and 3 bases at J, leaving 3 bases unmatched. Germline CDR1 is LNHDA and CDR2 is SQIVND (reference sequence). The CDR3 region is CASSTDRGINQPQHF. As DNA, the CDR3 is TGTGCCAGTAGTACGGACAGGGGGATCAATCAGCCCCAGCATTTT.

Remarks on this clone: A much larger clone differs from this one at a single base, so this may be a read error. Additional DNA sequences in this sample encode the identical CDR3. The chain employs TRBV28 and TRBJ2-2; perhaps TRBD2 as D (5 bases). From germline, CDR1 is MDHEN and CDR2 SYDVKM. CDR3 length: 14 amino acids. The CDR3, as DNA: TGTGCCAGCAGTTTAGTCGGGAACACCGGGGAGCTATTTTTT. Its translation: CASSLVGNTGELFF.

V and J are TRBV6-5 and TRBJ1-2; 7 bases fit TRBD1. Germline V lookup: CDR1 MNHEY, CDR2 SVGAGI. This CDR3 is built from 12 residues. Trimming took 2 bases from V and 8 from J; bases not matched to a gene: 2. CDR3 amino acids: CASSYTTGGYTF. CDR3 DNA: TGTGCCAGCAGTTACACGACAGGGGGCTACACCTTC.